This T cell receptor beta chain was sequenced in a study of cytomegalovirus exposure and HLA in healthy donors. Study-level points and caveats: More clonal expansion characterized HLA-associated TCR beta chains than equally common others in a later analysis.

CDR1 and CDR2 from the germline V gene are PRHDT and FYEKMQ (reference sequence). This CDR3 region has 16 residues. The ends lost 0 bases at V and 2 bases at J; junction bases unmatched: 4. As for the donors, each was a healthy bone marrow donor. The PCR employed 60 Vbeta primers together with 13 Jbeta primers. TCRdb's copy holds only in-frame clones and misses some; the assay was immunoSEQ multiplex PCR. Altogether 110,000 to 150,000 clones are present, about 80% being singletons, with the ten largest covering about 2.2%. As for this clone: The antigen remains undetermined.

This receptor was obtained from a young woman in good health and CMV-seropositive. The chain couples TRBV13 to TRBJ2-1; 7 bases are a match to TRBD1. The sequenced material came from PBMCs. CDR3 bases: TGTGCCAGCAGCTTAGGGACAGGGTTTCCCTACAATGAGCAGTTCTTC. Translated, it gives CASSLGTGFPYNEQFF.